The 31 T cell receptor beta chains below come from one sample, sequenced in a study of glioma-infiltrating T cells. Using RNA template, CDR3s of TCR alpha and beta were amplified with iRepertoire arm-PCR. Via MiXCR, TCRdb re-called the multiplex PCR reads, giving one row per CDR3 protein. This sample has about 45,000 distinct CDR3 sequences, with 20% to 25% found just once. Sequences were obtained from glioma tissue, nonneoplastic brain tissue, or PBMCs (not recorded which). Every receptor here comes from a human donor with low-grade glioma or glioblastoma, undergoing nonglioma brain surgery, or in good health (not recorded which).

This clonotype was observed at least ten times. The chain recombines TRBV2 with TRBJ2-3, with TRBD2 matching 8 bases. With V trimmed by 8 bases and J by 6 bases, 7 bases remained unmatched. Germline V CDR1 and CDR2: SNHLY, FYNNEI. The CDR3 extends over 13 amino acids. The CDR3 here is CASGTSALDTQYF. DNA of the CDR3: TGTGCCAGCGGGACTAGTGCTTTGGATACGCAGTATTTT. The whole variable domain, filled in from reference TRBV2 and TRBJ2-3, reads EPEVTQTPSHQVTQMGQEVILRCVPISNHLYFYWYRQILGQKVEFLVSFYNNEISEKSEIFDDQFSVERPDGSNFTLKIRSTKLEDSAMYFCASGTSALDTQYFGPGTRLTVL.

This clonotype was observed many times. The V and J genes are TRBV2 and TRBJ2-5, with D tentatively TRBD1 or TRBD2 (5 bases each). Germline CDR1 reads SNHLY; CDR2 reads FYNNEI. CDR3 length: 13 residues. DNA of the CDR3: TGTGCAATCCGGGACGGAGAGGCGGAGACCCAGTACTTC. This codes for CAIRDGEAETQYF. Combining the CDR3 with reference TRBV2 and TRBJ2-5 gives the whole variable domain EPEVTQTPSHQVTQMGQEVILRCVPISNHLYFYWYRQILGQKVEFLVSFYNNEISEKSEIFDDQFSVERPDGSNFTLKIRSTKLEDSAMYFCAIRDGEAETQYFGPGTRLLVL.

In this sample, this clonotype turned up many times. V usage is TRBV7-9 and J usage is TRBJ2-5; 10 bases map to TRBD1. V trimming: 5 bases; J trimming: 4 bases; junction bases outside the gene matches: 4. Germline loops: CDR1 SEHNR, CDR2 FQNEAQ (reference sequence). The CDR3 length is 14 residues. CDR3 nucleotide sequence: TGTGCCAGCAGCGACCGGGACAGGGGAGAGACCCAGTACTTC. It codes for CASSDRDRGETQYF.

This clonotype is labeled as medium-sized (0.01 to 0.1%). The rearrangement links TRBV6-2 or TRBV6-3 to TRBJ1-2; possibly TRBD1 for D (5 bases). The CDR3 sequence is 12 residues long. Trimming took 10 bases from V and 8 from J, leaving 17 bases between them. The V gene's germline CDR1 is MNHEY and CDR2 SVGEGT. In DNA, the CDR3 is TGTGCCACCCGGAGGGGAGATATGGGCTACACCTTC. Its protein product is CATRRGDMGYTF.

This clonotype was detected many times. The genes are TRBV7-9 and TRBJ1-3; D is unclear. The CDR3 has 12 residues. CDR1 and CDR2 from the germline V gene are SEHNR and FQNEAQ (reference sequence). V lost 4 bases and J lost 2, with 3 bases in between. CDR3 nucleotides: TGTGCCAGCAGCTCAACTGGAAACACCATATATTTT. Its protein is CASSSTGNTIYF.

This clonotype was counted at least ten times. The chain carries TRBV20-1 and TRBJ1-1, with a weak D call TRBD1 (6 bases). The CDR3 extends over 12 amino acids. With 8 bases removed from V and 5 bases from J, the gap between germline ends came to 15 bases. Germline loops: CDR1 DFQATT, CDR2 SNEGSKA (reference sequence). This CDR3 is CSSRGGKTEAFF. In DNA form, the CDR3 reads TGCAGTTCGAGGGGGGGGAAAACTGAAGCTTTCTTT.

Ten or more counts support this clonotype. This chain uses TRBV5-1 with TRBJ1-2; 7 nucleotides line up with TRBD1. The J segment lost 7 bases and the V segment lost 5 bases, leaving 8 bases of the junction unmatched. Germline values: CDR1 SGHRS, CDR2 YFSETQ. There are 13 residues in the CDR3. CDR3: CASSQTGTTGYTF. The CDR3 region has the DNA TGCGCCAGCAGTCAGACAGGGACGACTGGCTACACCTTC.

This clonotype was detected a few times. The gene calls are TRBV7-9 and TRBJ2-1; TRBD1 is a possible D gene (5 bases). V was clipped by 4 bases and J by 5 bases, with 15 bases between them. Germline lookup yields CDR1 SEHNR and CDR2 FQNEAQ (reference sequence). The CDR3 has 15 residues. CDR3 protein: CASSSQGLHNNEQFF. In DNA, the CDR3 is TGTGCCAGCAGCTCCCAGGGCCTACACAACAATGAGCAGTTCTTC.

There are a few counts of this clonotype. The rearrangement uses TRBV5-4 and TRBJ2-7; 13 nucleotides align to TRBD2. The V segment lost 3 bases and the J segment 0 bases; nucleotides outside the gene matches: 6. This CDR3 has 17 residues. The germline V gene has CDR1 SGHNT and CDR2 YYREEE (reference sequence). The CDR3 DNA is TGTGCCAGCAGCTCCGGACTAGCGGGAGCTTCCTCCTACGAGCAGTACTTC. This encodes CASSSGLAGASSYEQYF.

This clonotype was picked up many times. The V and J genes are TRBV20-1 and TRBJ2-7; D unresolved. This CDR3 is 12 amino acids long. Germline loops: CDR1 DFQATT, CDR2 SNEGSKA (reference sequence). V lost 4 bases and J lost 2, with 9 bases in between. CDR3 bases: TGCAGTGCTAAAGTCGACACCTACGAGCAGTACTTC. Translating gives CSAKVDTYEQYF.

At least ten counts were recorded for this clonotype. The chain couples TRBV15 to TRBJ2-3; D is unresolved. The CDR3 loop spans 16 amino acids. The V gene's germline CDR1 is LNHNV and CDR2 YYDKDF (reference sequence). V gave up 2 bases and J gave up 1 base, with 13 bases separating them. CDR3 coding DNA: TGTGCCACCAGCAGAAATCCGCTGGGTGGCACAGATACGCAGTATTTT. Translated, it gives CATSRNPLGGTDTQYF.

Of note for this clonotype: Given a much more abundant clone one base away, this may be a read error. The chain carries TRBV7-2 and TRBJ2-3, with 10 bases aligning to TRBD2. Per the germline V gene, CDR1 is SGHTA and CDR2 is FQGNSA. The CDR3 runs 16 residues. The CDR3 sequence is CAGSLAYASGGDTQYF. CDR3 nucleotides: TGTGCCGGCAGCTTAGCGTATGCTAGCGGGGGAGATACGCAGTATTTT.

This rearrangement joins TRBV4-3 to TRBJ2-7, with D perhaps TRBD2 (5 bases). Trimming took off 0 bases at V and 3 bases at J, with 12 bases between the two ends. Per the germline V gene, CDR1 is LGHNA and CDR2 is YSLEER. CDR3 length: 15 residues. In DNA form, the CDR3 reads TGCGCCAGCAGCCAAGAGAGGGCTAGCAGCTACGAGCAGTACTTC. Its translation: CASSQERASSYEQYF.

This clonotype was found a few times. CDR3 nucleotides: TGTGCCAGCAGTAGGTATCCCAGCACAGATACGCAGTATTTT. Protein product: CASSRYPSTDTQYF. The genes are TRBV12-3 or TRBV12-4 and TRBJ2-3; D gene unclear. V was cut by 5 bases and J by 0 bases, with 9 bases left in between. CDR3 length equals 14 residues.

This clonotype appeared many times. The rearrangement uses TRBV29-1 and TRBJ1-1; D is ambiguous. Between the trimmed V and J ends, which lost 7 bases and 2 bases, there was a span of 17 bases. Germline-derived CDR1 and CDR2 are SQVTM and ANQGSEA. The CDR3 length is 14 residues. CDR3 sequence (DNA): TGCAGCGCTAGGCTCCAGCTAATAAACACTGAAGCTTTCTTT. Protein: CSARLQLINTEAFF. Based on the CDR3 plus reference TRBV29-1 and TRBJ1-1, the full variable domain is SAVISQKPSRDICQRGTSLTIQCQVDSQVTMMFWYRQQPGQSLTLIATANQGSEATYESGFVIDKFPISRPNLTFSTLTVSNMSPEDSSIYLCSARLQLINTEAFFGQGTRLTVV.

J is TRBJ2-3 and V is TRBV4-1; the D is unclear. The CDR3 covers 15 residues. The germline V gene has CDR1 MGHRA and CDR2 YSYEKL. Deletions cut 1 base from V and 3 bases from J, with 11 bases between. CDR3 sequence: CASSQGTVRTDTQYF. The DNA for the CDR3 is TGCGCCAGCAGCCAAGGGACGGTACGGACAGATACGCAGTATTTT.

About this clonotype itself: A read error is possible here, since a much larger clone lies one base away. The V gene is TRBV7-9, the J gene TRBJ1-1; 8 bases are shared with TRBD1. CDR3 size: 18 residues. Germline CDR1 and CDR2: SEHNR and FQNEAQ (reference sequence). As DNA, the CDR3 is TGTGCCAGCAGCTCCTCGGGGGGGACAGGTGGGTTCCACACTGAAGCTTCCTTT. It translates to CASSSSGGTGGFHTEASF. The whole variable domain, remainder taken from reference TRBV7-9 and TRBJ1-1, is DTGVSQNPRHKITKRGQNVTFRCDPISEHNRLYWYRQTLGQGPEFLTYFQNEAQLEKSRLLSDRFSAERPKGSFSTLEIQRTEQGDSAMYLCASSSSGGTGGFHTEASFGQGTRLTVV.

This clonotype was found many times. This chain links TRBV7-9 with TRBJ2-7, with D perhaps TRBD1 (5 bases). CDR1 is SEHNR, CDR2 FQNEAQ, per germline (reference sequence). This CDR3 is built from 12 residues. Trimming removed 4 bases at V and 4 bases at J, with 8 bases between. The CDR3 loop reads CASSSTDYEQYF. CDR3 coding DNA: TGTGCCAGCAGCTCGACAGATTACGAGCAGTACTTC.

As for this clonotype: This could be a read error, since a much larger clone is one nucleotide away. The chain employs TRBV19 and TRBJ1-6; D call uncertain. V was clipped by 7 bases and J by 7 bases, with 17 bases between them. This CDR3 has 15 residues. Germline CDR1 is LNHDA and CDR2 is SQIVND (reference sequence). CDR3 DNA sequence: TGTGCCAGTAATATTTCCGTACGGTCGAATTCACCCCTCCACTTT. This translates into CASNISVRSNSPLHF.

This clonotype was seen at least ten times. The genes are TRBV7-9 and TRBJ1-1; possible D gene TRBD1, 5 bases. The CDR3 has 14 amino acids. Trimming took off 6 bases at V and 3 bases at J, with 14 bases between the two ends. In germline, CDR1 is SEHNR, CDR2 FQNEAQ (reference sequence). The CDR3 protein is CASRPPGTDTEAFF. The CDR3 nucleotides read TGTGCCAGCAGGCCACCCGGGACGGACACTGAAGCTTTCTTT.

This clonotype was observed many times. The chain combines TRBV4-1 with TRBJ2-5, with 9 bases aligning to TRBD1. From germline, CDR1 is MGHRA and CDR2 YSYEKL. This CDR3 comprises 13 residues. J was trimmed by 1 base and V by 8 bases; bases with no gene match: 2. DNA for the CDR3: TGCGCCAGCGGACAGGGGATCCAAGAGACCCAGTACTTC. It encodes CASGQGIQETQYF.

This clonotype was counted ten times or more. DNA for the CDR3: TGTGCCAGCAGCTCTGGCCTAACTTACAATGAGCAGTTCTTC. Translation: CASSSGLTYNEQFF. This chain connects TRBV7-7 to TRBJ2-1; D call uncertain. The CDR3 is 14 amino acids. Looked up from germline, CDR1 is SSHAT and CDR2 is FNYEAQ (reference sequence). V was shortened by 4 bases and J by 4 bases, with 11 bases between the two germline ends.

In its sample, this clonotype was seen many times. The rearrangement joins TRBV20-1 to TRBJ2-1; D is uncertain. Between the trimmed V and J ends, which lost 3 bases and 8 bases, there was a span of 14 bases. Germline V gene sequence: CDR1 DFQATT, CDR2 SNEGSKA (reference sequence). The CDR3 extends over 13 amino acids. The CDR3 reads CSASAPQADEQFF. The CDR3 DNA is TGCAGTGCTAGTGCACCCCAGGCCGATGAGCAGTTCTTC.

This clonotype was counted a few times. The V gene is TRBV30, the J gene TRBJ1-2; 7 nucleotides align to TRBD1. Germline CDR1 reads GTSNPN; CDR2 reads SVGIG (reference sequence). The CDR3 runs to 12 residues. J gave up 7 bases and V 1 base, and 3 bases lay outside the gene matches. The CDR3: CAWSGQGGGYTF. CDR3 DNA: TGTGCCTGGAGTGGACAGGGTGGTGGCTACACCTTC.

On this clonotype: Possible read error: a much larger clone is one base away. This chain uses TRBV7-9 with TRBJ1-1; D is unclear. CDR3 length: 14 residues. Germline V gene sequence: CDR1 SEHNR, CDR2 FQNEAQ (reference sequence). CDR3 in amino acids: CASSLGSANTKAFF. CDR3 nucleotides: TGTGCCAGCAGCTTAGGTTCAGCGAACACTAAAGCTTTCTTT.

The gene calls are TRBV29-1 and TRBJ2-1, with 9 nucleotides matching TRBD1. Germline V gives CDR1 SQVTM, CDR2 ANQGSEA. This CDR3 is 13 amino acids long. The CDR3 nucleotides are TGCAGGGTCGTGGGACAGGGTTTCAATGAGCAGTTCTTC. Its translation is CRVVGQGFNEQFF.

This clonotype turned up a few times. This CDR3 reads CASSFGPRYEQYF. The CDR3 region has the DNA TGTGCCAGCAGCTTCGGCCCCCGCTACGAGCAGTACTTC. The chain uses TRBV7-9 and TRBJ2-7; D is undetermined. Germline loops: CDR1 SEHNR, CDR2 FQNEAQ (reference sequence). The CDR3 covers 13 residues. Trimming pared 3 bases from V and 3 bases from J, leaving 9 bases between.

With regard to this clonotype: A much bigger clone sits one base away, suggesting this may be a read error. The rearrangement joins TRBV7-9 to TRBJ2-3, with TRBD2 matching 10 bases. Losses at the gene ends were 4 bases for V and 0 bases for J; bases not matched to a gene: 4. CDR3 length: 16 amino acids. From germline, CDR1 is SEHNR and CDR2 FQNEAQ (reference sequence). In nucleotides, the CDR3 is TGTGCCAGCAGCTACCAGCGGGGGGGCAGCACAGATACGCAGTATTTT. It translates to CASSYQRGGSTDTQYF.

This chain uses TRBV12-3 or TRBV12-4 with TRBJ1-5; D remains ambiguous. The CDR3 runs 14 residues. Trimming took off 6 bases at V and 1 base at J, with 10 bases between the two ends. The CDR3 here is CASRGQSSNQPQHF. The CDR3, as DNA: TGTGCCAGCAGAGGCCAGTCGAGCAATCAGCCCCAGCATTTT.

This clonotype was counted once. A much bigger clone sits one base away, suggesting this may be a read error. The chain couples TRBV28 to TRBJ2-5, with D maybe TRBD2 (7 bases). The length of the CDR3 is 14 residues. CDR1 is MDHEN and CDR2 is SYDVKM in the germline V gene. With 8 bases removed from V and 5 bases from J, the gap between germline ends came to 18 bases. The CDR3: CASYPLEGGETQYF. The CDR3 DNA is TGTGCCAGCTACCCCTTGGAGGGGGGGGAGACCCAGTACTTC.

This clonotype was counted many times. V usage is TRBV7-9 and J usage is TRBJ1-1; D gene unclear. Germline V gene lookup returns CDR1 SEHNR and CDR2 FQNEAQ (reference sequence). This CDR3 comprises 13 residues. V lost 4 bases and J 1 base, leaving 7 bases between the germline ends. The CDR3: CASSSAQNTEAFF. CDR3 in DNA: TGTGCCAGCAGCTCTGCACAGAACACTGAAGCTTTCTTT.